Listed below are T cell receptor beta chains from one sample, sequenced in a study of cytomegalovirus exposure and HLA in healthy donors. Libraries were prepared by immunoSEQ multiplex PCR; TCRdb keeps only in-frame clonotypes and omits some of them. The sample carries 91,000 or so clones, around 80% recorded once. Source material: PBMCs. The source of these receptors is a man aged 25-40 years in good health and CMV-seropositive. Both conserved end residues are part of each CDR3. Fields, in order: V gene, D gene, clone size, J gene, CDR3 protein, CDR3 DNA. A D gene is named only where the DNA matches it firmly. Clone size is stated in some rows and not others, as once, few, many or a class when expanded.

>TRBV5-1|.|.|TRBJ2-7
CASSLVSGSYEQYF
TGCGCCAGCAGCTTGGTTAGCGGCTCCTACGAGCAGTACTTC
>TRBV18|TRBD1|.|TRBJ2-2
CASSPPGQGNTGELFF
TGTGCCAGCTCACCACCGGGACAGGGGAACACCGGGGAGCTGTTTTTT
>TRBV28|TRBD2|.|TRBJ2-1
CASKGTSGRAAITDEQFF
TGTGCCAGCAAGGGGACTAGCGGGAGGGCCGCGATTACGGATGAGCAGTTCTTC
>TRBV6-6|TRBD2|.|TRBJ2-3
CVSSSGLAGVSDTQYF
TGTGTCAGCAGTTCGGGACTAGCGGGAGTCTCAGATACGCAGTATTTT
>TRBV4-1|.|.|TRBJ2-1
CASSRGHRNEQFF
TGCGCCAGCAGCCGGGGACATCGTAATGAGCAGTTCTTC
>TRBV15|.|once|TRBJ2-3
CATASMEDTQYF
TGTGCCACGGCTAGTATGGAAGATACGCAGTATTTT
>TRBV11-2|TRBD2|.|TRBJ2-2
CASSSWTSGDTGELFF
TGTGCCAGCAGCTCCTGGACTAGTGGGGACACCGGGGAGCTGTTTTTT
>TRBV28|TRBD1|.|TRBJ1-1
CASSFGQGGTEAFF
TGTGCCAGCAGTTTCGGACAGGGCGGAACTGAAGCTTTCTTT
>TRBV7-2|.|once|TRBJ2-7
CASSLQAYYEQYF
TGTGCCAGCAGCTTACAAGCCTACTACGAGCAGTACTTC
>TRBV19|.|.|TRBJ2-1
CASRGGSDEQFF
TGTGCCAGTAGGGGTGGGAGTGATGAGCAGTTCTTC
>TRBV2|.|few|TRBJ2-7
CASSLESSYEQYF
TGTGCCAGCAGTCTAGAGAGCTCCTACGAGCAGTACTTC
>TRBV7-9|TRBD1|.|TRBJ1-2
CSSSFGTGTGGYTF
TGTTCCAGCAGCTTTGGGACAGGAACTGGTGGCTACACCTTC
>TRBV18|.|.|TRBJ1-2
CASSPRADYGYTF
TGTGCCAGCTCACCCAGGGCTGACTATGGCTACACCTTC
>TRBV5-1|.|few|TRBJ1-6
CASKRAGSNSPLHF
TGCGCCAGCAAGAGGGCAGGAAGTAATTCACCCCTCCACTTT
>TRBV15|.|.|TRBJ2-5
CATSKAGFRGGETQYF
TGTGCCACCAGCAAGGCGGGATTTAGGGGCGGGGAGACCCAGTACTTC
>TRBV19|.|.|TRBJ1-5
CASSNLEASNQPQHF
TGTGCCAGTAGTAATTTGGAGGCTTCCAATCAGCCCCAGCATTTT
>TRBV6-1|.|.|TRBJ1-1
CASSEWGGNTEAFF
TGTGCCAGCAGTGAATGGGGAGGGAACACTGAAGCTTTCTTT
>TRBV2|.|.|TRBJ1-5
CASSGGGRQPQHF
TGTGCCAGCAGTGGGGGAGGGAGACAGCCCCAGCATTTT
>TRBV4-1|.|few|TRBJ1-4
CASSQGEAANEKLFF
TGCGCCAGCAGCCAAGGGGAGGCGGCTAATGAAAAACTGTTTTTT
>TRBV5-1|.|.|TRBJ1-2
CASSLTGERYDGYTF
TGCGCCAGCAGCTTGACGGGGGAGCGGTATGATGGCTACACCTTC
>TRBV5-1|.|.|TRBJ2-1
CASGSGGSYNEQFF
TGCGCCAGCGGGTCAGGGGGGAGTTACAATGAGCAGTTCTTC
>TRBV28|TRBD1|.|TRBJ1-1
CASSSGTGNTEAFF
TGTGCCAGCAGCTCCGGGACAGGGAACACTGAAGCTTTCTTT
>TRBV5-1|TRBD1|.|TRBJ2-1
CASSPWTGIGNEQFF
TGCGCCAGCAGCCCCTGGACAGGGATCGGGAATGAGCAGTTCTTC
>TRBV20-1|.|.|TRBJ1-4
CSATGEKLFF
TGCAGTGCTACAGGGGAAAAACTGTTTTTT
>TRBV7-9|.|once|TRBJ1-1
CASSLAARNTEAFF
TGTGCCAGCAGCTTAGCCGCGAGGAACACTGAAGCTTTCTTT
>TRBV7-7|.|.|TRBJ1-3
CASSLRRGNTIYF
TGTGCTAGCAGCTTACGCAGGGGAAACACCATATATTTT
>TRBV30|TRBD1|.|TRBJ2-7
CAWTDRAHEQYF
TGTGCCTGGACGGACAGGGCGCACGAGCAGTACTTC
>TRBV4-1|TRBD1|.|TRBJ1-6
CASSQDDRDPSSLHF
TGCGCCAGCAGCCAAGACGACAGGGACCCGAGCTCCCTCCACTTT
>TRBV28|.|.|TRBJ1-4
CASTPEGVPNEKLFF
TGTGCCAGCACCCCCGAGGGGGTGCCTAATGAAAAACTGTTTTTT
>TRBV19|.|.|TRBJ1-1
CASSPPGTAGNTEAFF
TGTGCCAGTAGTCCGCCCGGGACCGCGGGAAACACTGAAGCTTTCTTT
>TRBV5-1|.|once|TRBJ1-1
CASSLVRVDTEAFF
TGCGCCAGCAGCTTGGTCAGGGTGGACACTGAAGCTTTCTTT
>TRBV7-9|TRBD1|.|TRBJ2-5
CASIDTGGYQETQYF
TGTGCCAGCATCGATACAGGGGGCTACCAAGAGACCCAGTACTTC
>TRBV18|.|few|TRBJ2-1
CASSPPRVKNGQFF
TGTGCCAGCTCACCACCGAGGGTGAAGAATGGGCAGTTCTTC
>TRBV20-1|.|.|TRBJ2-7
CSANQGYEQYF
TGCAGTGCTAATCAGGGCTACGAGCAGTACTTC
>TRBV6-7|TRBD2|once|TRBJ2-3
CASSYPKLAGGYTDTQYF
TGTGCCAGCAGTTACCCTAAACTAGCGGGGGGATACACAGATACGCAGTATTTT
>TRBV28|.|few|TRBJ2-5
CASSFQNQGQETQYF
TGTGCCAGCAGTTTCCAAAACCAGGGCCAAGAGACCCAGTACTTC
>TRBV7-9|.|.|TRBJ2-2
CASSSGGNGELFF
TGTGCCAGCAGCTCCGGAGGGAACGGGGAGCTGTTTTTT